The rows below give T cell receptor beta chains drawn from one sample of a study of cytotoxic CD8 clonotypes in ibrutinib-treated CLL. Produced via immunoSEQ multiplex PCR; TCRdb's table is partial and in-frame only. Of around 33,000 clones in the sample, roughly 50% were seen once. The sequencing used PBMCs, collected before ibrutinib treatment. The source is a human donor with chronic lymphocytic leukemia. The CDR3 runs from the conserved cysteine through the conserved F or W. Each record gives: clone size, D gene, V gene, J gene, CDR3 DNA, CDR3 protein. D genes are given only for firm matches. Expanded clones get a size class; other rows say once, few or many, or leave the size out.

abundance: NA; d_gene: TRBD1; v_gene: TRBV5-4; j_gene: TRBJ2-5; CDR3nt: TGTGCCAGCAGCTTGAGAGGGGGCGGTCAGACCCAGTACTTC; CDR3aa: CASSLRGGGQTQYF
abundance: NA; d_gene: NA; v_gene: TRBV7-6; j_gene: TRBJ2-5; CDR3nt: TGTGCCAGCAGCCGAGGGCCGGAAGAGACCCAGTACTTC; CDR3aa: CASSRGPEETQYF
abundance: NA; d_gene: TRBD1; v_gene: TRBV18; j_gene: TRBJ1-4; CDR3nt: TGTGCCAGCTCACTCCGACAGGGATCGGCTAATGAAAAACTGTTTTTT; CDR3aa: CASSLRQGSANEKLFF
abundance: NA; d_gene: NA; v_gene: TRBV7-3; j_gene: TRBJ1-1; CDR3nt: TGTGCCAGCAGCATTCAGGGTCAGAGCACTGAAGCTTTCTTT; CDR3aa: CASSIQGQSTEAFF
abundance: NA; d_gene: TRBD1; v_gene: TRBV27; j_gene: TRBJ2-1; CDR3nt: TGTGCCAGCAGTTTTAGTGGACAGGGGTACAATGAGCAGTTCTTC; CDR3aa: CASSFSGQGYNEQFF
abundance: few; d_gene: NA; v_gene: TRBV18; j_gene: TRBJ1-2; CDR3nt: TGTGCCAGCTCACCACTACAGGGCGAATATTCCACTAACTATGGCTACACCTTC; CDR3aa: CASSPLQGEYSTNYGYTF
abundance: few; d_gene: TRBD1; v_gene: TRBV27; j_gene: TRBJ1-5; CDR3nt: TGTGCCAGCAGTTTCTCTCAGGGGGCAGGGAGCAATCAGCCCCAGCATTTT; CDR3aa: CASSFSQGAGSNQPQHF
abundance: NA; d_gene: NA; v_gene: TRBV7-2; j_gene: TRBJ1-3; CDR3nt: TGTGCCAGCAGCTTGGTCGACGGCCGTAACACCATATATTTT; CDR3aa: CASSLVDGRNTIYF
abundance: NA; d_gene: NA; v_gene: TRBV7-9; j_gene: TRBJ2-2; CDR3nt: TGTGCCAGCAGCTCACCCTGGGTGGGAGGGGAGCTGTTTTTT; CDR3aa: CASSSPWVGGELFF
abundance: NA; d_gene: TRBD2; v_gene: TRBV9; j_gene: TRBJ2-1; CDR3nt: TGTGCCAGCAGCGTCCCCGGGACTAGCGACTACAATGAGCAGTTCTTC; CDR3aa: CASSVPGTSDYNEQFF
abundance: NA; d_gene: TRBD1; v_gene: TRBV6-5; j_gene: TRBJ1-5; CDR3nt: TGTGCCAGCAGACAGGGGTCTAATCAGCCCCAGCATTTT; CDR3aa: CASRQGSNQPQHF
abundance: medium-sized; d_gene: TRBD1; v_gene: TRBV29-1; j_gene: TRBJ1-4; CDR3nt: TGCAGCGTCCTTTCACAGGGGGCCGGAGAAAAACTGTTTTTT; CDR3aa: CSVLSQGAGEKLFF
abundance: many; d_gene: TRBD2; v_gene: TRBV7-2; j_gene: TRBJ2-3; CDR3nt: TGTGCCAGCAGCTTTCTACTAGCGGCAGATACGCAGTATTTT; CDR3aa: CASSFLLAADTQYF
abundance: NA; d_gene: TRBD1; v_gene: TRBV7-2; j_gene: TRBJ2-1; CDR3nt: TGTGCCAGCAGCTTAAGGGGACAGGGGGGGCAGCAGTTCTTC; CDR3aa: CASSLRGQGGQQFF
abundance: few; d_gene: NA; v_gene: TRBV28; j_gene: TRBJ2-7; CDR3nt: TGTGCCAGCAGCCTCCACAGGGCACTCTACGAGCAGTACTTC; CDR3aa: CASSLHRALYEQYF
abundance: NA; d_gene: NA; v_gene: TRBV18; j_gene: TRBJ1-5; CDR3nt: TGTGCCAGCTCACAAGGGAGGGATCAGCCCCAGCATTTT; CDR3aa: CASSQGRDQPQHF
abundance: NA; d_gene: NA; v_gene: TRBV2; j_gene: TRBJ1-2; CDR3nt: TGTGCCAGCAGTGGGGCAGGGGTAGGCTACACCTTC; CDR3aa: CASSGAGVGYTF